The clone carrying this T cell receptor (beta chain) has just a few counts. CDR1 is MGHRA, CDR2 YSYEKL, per germline. V was cut by 0 bases and J by 0 bases, with 12 bases left in between. This CDR3 comprises 18 residues. A single record per CDR3 protein comes from TCRdb applying MiXCR to the 5' RACE reads. Among some 210,000 distinct CDR3 sequences listed, roughly 27% were seen once. The sample originates from a study of T-cell memory formation after mild COVID-19. The receptor's source is an adult woman who had mild COVID-19 (a few samples of this study predate the infection). Cell type and time point are not known. The sequencing sample was made of PBMCs or a T cell subset sorted from them (not recorded which). This chain links TRBV4-1 with TRBJ1-6; no firm D call. CDR3 sequence: CASSQDWTPSSYNSPLHF. The CDR3 DNA reads TGCGCCAGCAGCCAAGATTGGACCCCGAGCTCCTATAATTCACCCCTCCACTTT.